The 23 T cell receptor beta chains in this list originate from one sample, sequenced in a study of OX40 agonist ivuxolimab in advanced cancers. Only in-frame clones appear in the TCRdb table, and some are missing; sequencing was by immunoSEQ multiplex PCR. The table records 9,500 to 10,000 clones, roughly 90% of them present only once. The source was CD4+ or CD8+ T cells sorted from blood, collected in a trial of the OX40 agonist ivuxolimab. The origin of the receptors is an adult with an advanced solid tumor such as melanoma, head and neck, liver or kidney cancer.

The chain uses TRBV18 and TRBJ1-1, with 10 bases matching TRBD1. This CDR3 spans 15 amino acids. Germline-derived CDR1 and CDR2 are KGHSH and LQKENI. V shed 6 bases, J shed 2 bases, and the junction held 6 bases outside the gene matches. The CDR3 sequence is CASSEGQGPNTEAFF. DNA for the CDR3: TGTGCCAGCTCGGAGGGACAGGGGCCTAACACTGAAGCTTTCTTT.

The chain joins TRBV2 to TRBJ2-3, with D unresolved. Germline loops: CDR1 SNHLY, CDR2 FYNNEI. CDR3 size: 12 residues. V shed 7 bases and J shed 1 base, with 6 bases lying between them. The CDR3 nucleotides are TGTGCCAGCAAGACGGGCACAGATACGCAGTATTTT. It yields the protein CASKTGTDTQYF. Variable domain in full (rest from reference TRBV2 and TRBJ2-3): EPEVTQTPSHQVTQMGQEVILRCVPISNHLYFYWYRQILGQKVEFLVSFYNNEISEKSEIFDDQFSVERPDGSNFTLKIRSTKLEDSAMYFCASKTGTDTQYFGPGTRLTVL.

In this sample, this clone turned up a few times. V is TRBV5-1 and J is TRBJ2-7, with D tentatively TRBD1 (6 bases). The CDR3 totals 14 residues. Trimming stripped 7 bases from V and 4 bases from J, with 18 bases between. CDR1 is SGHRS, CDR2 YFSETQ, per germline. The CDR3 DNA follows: TGCGCCAGCCGAATTACAGGACAGTCTTACGAGCAGTACTTC. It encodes CASRITGQSYEQYF.

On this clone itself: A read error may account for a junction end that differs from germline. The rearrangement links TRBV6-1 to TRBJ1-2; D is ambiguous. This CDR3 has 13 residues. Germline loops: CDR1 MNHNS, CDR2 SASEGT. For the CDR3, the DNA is TGTGCCAACAGTGAAAGGTACATCTATGGCTACACCTTC. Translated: CANSERYIYGYTF.

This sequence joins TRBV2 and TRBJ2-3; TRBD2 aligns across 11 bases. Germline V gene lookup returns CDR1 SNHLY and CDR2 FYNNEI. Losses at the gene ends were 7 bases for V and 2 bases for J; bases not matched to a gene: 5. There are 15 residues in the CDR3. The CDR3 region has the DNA TGTGCCAGCAAAAGACTAGCGGGGCCCACAGATACGCAGTATTTT. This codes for CASKRLAGPTDTQYF.

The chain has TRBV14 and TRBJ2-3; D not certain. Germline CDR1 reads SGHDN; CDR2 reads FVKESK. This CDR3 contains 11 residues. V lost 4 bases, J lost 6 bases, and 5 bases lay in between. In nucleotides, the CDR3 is TGTGCCAGCAGCCTTGTTGATACGCAGTATTTT. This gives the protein CASSLVDTQYF.

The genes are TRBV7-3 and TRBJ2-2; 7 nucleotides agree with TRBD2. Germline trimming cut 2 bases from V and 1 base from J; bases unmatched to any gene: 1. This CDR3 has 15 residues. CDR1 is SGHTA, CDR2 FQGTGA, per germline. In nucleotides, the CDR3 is TGTGCCAGCAGCTTATCTAGCGGGAACACCGGGGAGCTGTTTTTT. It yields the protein CASSLSSGNTGELFF.

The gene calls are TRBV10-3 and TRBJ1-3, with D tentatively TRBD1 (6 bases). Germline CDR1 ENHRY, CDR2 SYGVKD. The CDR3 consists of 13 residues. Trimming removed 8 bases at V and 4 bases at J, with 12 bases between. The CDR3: CAIAQDSGNTIYF. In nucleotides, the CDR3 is TGTGCCATCGCCCAGGACAGCGGAAACACCATATATTTT.

The CDR3 here is CASRVWISGGSSYNEQFF. The CDR3 nucleotides are TGCGCCAGCAGAGTTTGGATTAGCGGGGGTAGCTCCTACAATGAGCAGTTCTTC. The chain has TRBV5-1 and TRBJ2-1; 9 bases fit TRBD2. Germline values: CDR1 SGHRS, CDR2 YFSETQ. The CDR3 is made up of 18 amino acids. V shed 5 bases and J 0 bases; nucleotides not matched to a gene: 12.

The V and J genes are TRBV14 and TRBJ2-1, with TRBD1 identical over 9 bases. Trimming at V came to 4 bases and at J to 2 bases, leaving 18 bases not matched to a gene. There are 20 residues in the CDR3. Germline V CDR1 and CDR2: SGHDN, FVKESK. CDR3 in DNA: TGTGCCAGCAGCCTCGGACAGGGGCCGGGAGGTTCCCCCACCTACAATGAGCAGTTCTTC. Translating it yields CASSLGQGPGGSPTYNEQFF.

CDR3 loop: CASSSNRDSKNIQYF. As DNA, the CDR3 is TGTGCCAGCAGCTCCAACCGGGACAGCAAAAACATTCAGTACTTC. The chain is built from TRBV7-9 and TRBJ2-4, with TRBD1 matching 7 bases. Germline CDR1 and CDR2: SEHNR and FQNEAQ (reference sequence). The junction had 6 bases not matched to a gene; V was cut back by 4 bases and J by 3 bases. CDR3 length: 15 residues.

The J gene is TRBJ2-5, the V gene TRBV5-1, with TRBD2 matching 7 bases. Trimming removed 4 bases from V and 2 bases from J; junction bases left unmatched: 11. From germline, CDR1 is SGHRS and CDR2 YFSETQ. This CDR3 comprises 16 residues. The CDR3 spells CASSPGGAGPQETQYF. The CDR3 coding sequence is TGCGCCAGCAGCCCGGGGGGAGCGGGGCCGCAAGAGACCCAGTACTTC.

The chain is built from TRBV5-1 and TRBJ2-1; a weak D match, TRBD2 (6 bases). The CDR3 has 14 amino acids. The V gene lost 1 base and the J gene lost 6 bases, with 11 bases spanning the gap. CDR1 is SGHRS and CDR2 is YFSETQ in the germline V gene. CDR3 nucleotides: TGCGCCAGCAGCTTGAGCCTAGCGCCCAATGAGCAGTTCTTC. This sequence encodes CASSLSLAPNEQFF. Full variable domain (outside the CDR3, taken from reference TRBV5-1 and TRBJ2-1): KAGVTQTPRYLIKTRGQQVTLSCSPISGHRSVSWYQQTPGQGLQFLFEYFSETQRNKGNFPGRFSGRQFSNSRSEMNVSTLELGDSALYLCASSLSLAPNEQFFGPGTRLTVL.

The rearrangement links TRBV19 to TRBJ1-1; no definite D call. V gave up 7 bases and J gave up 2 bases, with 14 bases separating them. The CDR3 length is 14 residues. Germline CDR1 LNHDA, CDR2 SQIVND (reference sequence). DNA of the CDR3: TGTGCCAGTACACGAGACCAGATTAACACTGAAGCTTTCTTT. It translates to CASTRDQINTEAFF.

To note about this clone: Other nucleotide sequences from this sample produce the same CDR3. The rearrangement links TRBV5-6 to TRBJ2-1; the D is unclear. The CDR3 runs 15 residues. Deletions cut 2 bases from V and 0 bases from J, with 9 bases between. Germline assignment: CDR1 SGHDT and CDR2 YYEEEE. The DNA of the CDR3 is TGTGCCAGCAGCTTTGGCAGGAGCTCCTACAATGAGCAGTTCTTC. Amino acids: CASSFGRSSYNEQFF.

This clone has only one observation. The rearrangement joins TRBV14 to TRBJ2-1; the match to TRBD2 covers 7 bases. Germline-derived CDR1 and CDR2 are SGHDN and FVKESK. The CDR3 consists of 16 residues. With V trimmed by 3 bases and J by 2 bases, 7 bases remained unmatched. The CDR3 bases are TGTGCCAGCAGCCACTCCCGGGACTACCCCTACAATGAGCAGTTCTTC. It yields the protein CASSHSRDYPYNEQFF.

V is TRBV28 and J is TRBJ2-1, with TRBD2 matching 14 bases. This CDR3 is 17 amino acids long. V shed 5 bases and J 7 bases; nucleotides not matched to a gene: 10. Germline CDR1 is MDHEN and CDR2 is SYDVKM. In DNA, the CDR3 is TGTGCCAGCAGTCTCGGACTAGCGGGAGGAGTTAGGAATGAGCAGTTCTTC. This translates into CASSLGLAGGVRNEQFF.

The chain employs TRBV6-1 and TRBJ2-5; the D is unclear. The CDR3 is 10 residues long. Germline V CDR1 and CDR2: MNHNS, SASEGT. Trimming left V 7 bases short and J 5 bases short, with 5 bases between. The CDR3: CASNSETQYF. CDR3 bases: TGTGCCAGCAACTCGGAGACCCAGTACTTC.

The CDR3: CASSGADRGTYEQYF. The CDR3 DNA reads as TGTGCCAGCTCGGGGGCGGACAGGGGGACCTACGAGCAGTACTTC. This rearrangement joins TRBV28 to TRBJ2-7; 10 nucleotides agree with TRBD1. This CDR3 is 15 amino acids long. Germline-derived CDR1 and CDR2 are MDHEN and SYDVKM. J lost 2 bases, V lost 8 bases, and 9 bases had no gene match.

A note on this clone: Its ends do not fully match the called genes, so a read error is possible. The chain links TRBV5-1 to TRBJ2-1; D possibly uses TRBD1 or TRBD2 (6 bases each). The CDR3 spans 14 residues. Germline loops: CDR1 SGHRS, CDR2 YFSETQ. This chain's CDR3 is CASSFTRDTPGGVF. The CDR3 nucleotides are TGCGCCAGCAGCTTTACCCGGGACACACCTGGAGGGGTCTTC.

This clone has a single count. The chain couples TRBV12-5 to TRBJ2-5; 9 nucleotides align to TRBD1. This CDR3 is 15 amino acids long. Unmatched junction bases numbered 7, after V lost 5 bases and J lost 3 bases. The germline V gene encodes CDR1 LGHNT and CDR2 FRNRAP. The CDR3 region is CASGNDRGLKETQYF. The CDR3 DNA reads TGTGCTAGTGGTAATGACAGGGGGTTAAAAGAGACCCAGTACTTC.

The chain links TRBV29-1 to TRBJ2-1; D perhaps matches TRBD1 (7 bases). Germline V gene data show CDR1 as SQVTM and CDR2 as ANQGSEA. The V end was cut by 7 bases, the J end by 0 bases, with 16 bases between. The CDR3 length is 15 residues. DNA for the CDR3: TGCAGCGCCCAGGGGGGACGGAACTCCTACAATGAGCAGTTCTTC. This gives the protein CSAQGGRNSYNEQFF.

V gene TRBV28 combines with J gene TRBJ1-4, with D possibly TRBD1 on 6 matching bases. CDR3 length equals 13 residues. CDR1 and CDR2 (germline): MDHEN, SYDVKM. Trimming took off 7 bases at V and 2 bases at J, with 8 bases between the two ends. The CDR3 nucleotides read TGTGCCAGCATGGGGGGCACTAATGAAAAACTGTTTTTT. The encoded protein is CASMGGTNEKLFF.